This T cell receptor (beta chain) was found in a study of T cell repertoires in cytomegalovirus infection. The wider study: Selection of CMV epitopes for the study included recently identified HLA-C-restricted and well-studied HLA-B-restricted ones. Findings of the study overall: HLA-C-restricted CMV-specific TCR beta clonotypes prevailed in the ex vivo response. Pooled public TCR beta family frequency picked out CMV carriers with the relevant HLA.

In the case of this clonotype: The antigen remains undetermined.

The trim removed 5 bases at V and 4 bases at J, leaving 3 bases unmatched. The CDR3 is made up of 14 amino acids. Germline loops: CDR1 SGHRS, CDR2 YFSETQ. TCRdb independently ran MiXCR on the reads; one entry per CDR3 protein. The repertoire holds approximately 500,000 distinct CDR3 sequences, with more than 30% as singletons. Sequencing was performed on cultured PBMCs, taken from culture after CMV antigen stimulation. The TCR was taken from a human donor in good health (CMV status not recorded). Some clones in this sample may be carry-over from other donors' samples. V usage is TRBV5-1 and J usage is TRBJ2-2; 9 positions match TRBD2. The DNA of the CDR3 is TGCGCCAGCAGTTGGACTAGCGTCACCGGGGAGCTGTTTTTT. Translation: CASSWTSVTGELFF.